Sequencing of this T cell receptor (beta chain) was carried out in a study of Graves' ophthalmopathy and Graves' hyperthyroidism. Notes on the study in general: It was with roughly 71% sensitivity and around 72% specificity that the model predicted ophthalmopathy progression. Blood samples also showed most expanded thyroid clonotypes exceeding 0.001 frequency.

As the template, RNA transcripts were used to amplify TCR beta CDR3 regions. Scientists carried out first-round RT-PCR using HTBI primers and then a second-round multiplex PCR. TCRdb processed the multiplex PCR reads anew with MiXCR; each CDR3 protein has one entry. The sample records about 700,000 distinct CDR3 sequences, 35% to 50% being singletons. Moderate-to-severe activity, with CAS ≥3, NOSPECS ≥4 and duration under 3 months, characterized the donors with ophthalmopathy. Clinical symptoms, serum thyroxine, TRAb, thyroid ultrasound and orbital computed tomography determined diagnosis. Germline V gives CDR1 MNHEY, CDR2 SVGAGI. The CDR3 is 13 residues long. After removal of 8 bases from V and 3 bases from J, the junction contained 5 bases not matched to a gene. This clonotype came up a few times. What it binds is unknown.

Sequenced input: peripheral blood. The rearrangement uses TRBV6-5 and TRBJ2-5, with 8 bases matching TRBD1. The receptor was derived from an adult man with Graves' ophthalmopathy. This CDR3 reads CASGRTGKETQYF. In DNA form, the CDR3 reads TGTGCCAGCGGCCGGACAGGGAAAGAGACCCAGTACTTC.